The 2 T cell receptor beta chains below were found in one sample sequenced in a study of cytomegalovirus exposure and HLA in healthy donors (dated by TCRdb to the late 2010s). Library creation used the immunoSEQ multiplex PCR assay. A mixture of 60 forward primers for TCR Vbeta segments and 13 reverse primers for TCR Jbeta segments was used in the multiplex PCR. TCRdb took this table from immuneACCESS and kept in-frame rearrangements with V and J called. Such tables lack part of the clones; where checked against another copy, unresolved V genes explain under half of the gap, and the rest is unexplained. The sample records 120,000 or so clones, approximately 76% of which are singletons. The top ten clonotypes cover about 16% of the sample. Source material: PBMCs. The origin of the receptors is a man aged 45-65 years in good health and CMV-seropositive.

The gene calls are TRBV14 and TRBJ2-3, with D unresolved. Between the trimmed V and J ends, which lost 3 bases and 5 bases, there was a span of 18 bases. The CDR3 covers 16 residues. From germline, CDR1 is SGHDN and CDR2 FVKESK. The CDR3 loop is CASSHRLATFRDTQYF. In nucleotides, the CDR3 is TGTGCCAGCAGCCACCGATTGGCGACATTTAGAGATACGCAGTATTTT.

CDR3 in DNA: TGTGCCAGCACCGCGGACAGGGGGAACACCGGGGAGCTGTTTTTT. As protein: CASTADRGNTGELFF. The gene calls are TRBV6-1 and TRBJ2-2, with 9 bases matching TRBD1. Per germline, CDR1 MNHNS and CDR2 SASEGT. This CDR3 has 15 amino acids. Trimming cost V 7 bases and J 1 base; bases outside gene matches: 4.